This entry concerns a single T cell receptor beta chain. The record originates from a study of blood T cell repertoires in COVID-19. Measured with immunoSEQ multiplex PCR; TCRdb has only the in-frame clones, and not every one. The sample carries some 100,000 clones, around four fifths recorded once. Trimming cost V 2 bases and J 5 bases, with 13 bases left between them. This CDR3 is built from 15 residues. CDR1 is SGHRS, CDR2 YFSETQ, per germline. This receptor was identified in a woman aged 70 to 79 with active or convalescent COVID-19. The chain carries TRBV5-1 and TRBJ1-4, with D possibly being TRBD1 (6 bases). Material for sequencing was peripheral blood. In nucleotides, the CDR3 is TGCGCCAGCAGCTTTCAGGGGCGGGGGAATGAAAAACTGTTTTTT. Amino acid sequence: CASSFQGRGNEKLFF.